The 30 T cell receptor beta chains given below trace back to one sample, sequenced in a study of T-cell memory formation after mild COVID-19 (dated by TCRdb to the early 2020s). The library was made by 5' RACE. Sequencing took place on an Illumina NovaSeq 6000. TCRdb cleaned the public reads at Q25 with fastp, built clones with MiXCR and kept in-frame beta chains. Merged by CDR3 protein, the rows form single entries marked with the most common genes and DNA. The sample table lists roughly 160,000 distinct CDR3 sequences, roughly 11% of them with a count of one. The ten largest clones add up to approximately 3.4% of the sample. The sequencing input was PBMCs or a T cell subset sorted from them (not recorded which). These receptor sequences come from a man aged 18 to 30 who had mild COVID-19 (a few samples of this study predate the infection). The sample titles of this study are shuffled in the database, so cell type and time point are left out; the donor was told from shared clones.

V and J are TRBV7-3 and TRBJ2-1; no clear D. Germline CDR1 reads SGHTA; CDR2 reads FQGTGA. Deletions cut 2 bases from V and 5 bases from J, with 10 bases between. The CDR3 loop spans 14 amino acids. The CDR3 DNA follows: TGTGCCAGCAGCTTACACGTGAAGGACAATGAGCAGTTCTTC. As protein: CASSLHVKDNEQFF. The complete variable domain, with remaining parts taken from reference TRBV7-3 and TRBJ2-1, reads GAGVSQTPSNKVTEKGKYVELRCDPISGHTALYWYRQSLGQGPEFLIYFQGTGAADDSGLPNDRFFAVRPEGSVSTLKIQRTERGDSAVYLCASSLHVKDNEQFFGPGTRLTVL.

This clonotype was picked up many times. The J gene is TRBJ2-1, the V gene TRBV29-1, with a tentative D call TRBD2 (7 bases). There are 16 residues in the CDR3. Per the germline V gene, CDR1 is SQVTM and CDR2 is ANQGSEA. Trimming removed 7 bases from V and 7 bases from J, with 26 bases in between. The CDR3 protein is CSAGGGGPPSGNEQFF. CDR3 sequence (DNA): TGCAGCGCCGGGGGAGGGGGACCCCCGTCGGGAAATGAGCAGTTCTTC.

This clonotype came up a few times. The chain joins TRBV28 to TRBJ2-7, with D possibly TRBD1 on 6 matching bases. Germline loops: CDR1 MDHEN, CDR2 SYDVKM. Trimming stripped 3 bases from V and 3 bases from J, with 9 bases between. This CDR3 is built from 13 residues. The chain's CDR3 is CASSFARGYEQYV. The CDR3 DNA follows: TGTGCCAGCAGTTTTGCCAGGGGCTACGAGCAGTACGTC.

This clonotype turned up a few times. The chain employs TRBV27 and TRBJ1-2; 7 bases align to TRBD1. Germline V lookup: CDR1 MNHEY, CDR2 SMNVEV (reference sequence). This CDR3 has 13 amino acids. The junction had 9 bases not matched to a gene; V was cut back by 6 bases and J by 8 bases. The CDR3 DNA sequence: TGTGCCAGCAGACCAGACAGGGCTTCCGGCTACACCTTC. Amino acid sequence: CASRPDRASGYTF.

This clonotype occurred many times. The gene calls are TRBV5-1 and TRBJ1-5; TRBD1 might be the D (5 bases). V lost 4 bases, J lost 5 bases, and 10 bases lay in between. Germline loops: CDR1 SGHRS, CDR2 YFSETQ. The CDR3 loop spans 13 amino acids. CDR3 coding DNA: TGCGCCAGCAGCAGGGACGGGGATCAGCCCCAGCATTTT. Its protein product is CASSRDGDQPQHF.

The chain couples TRBV11-3 to TRBJ2-4; D gene ambiguous. This CDR3 is built from 16 residues. Germline assignment: CDR1 SGHNT and CDR2 YENEEA. The V and J ends lost 0 bases and 7 bases respectively, with 16 bases between them. The DNA of the CDR3 is TGTGCCAGCAGCTTAGACAGTACCGGCCAAAGGAACATTCAGTACTTC. Its protein product is CASSLDSTGQRNIQYF.

The V and J genes are TRBV10-3 and TRBJ2-5; TRBD2 matches 7 bases. The CDR3 runs 13 residues. Trimming at V came to 4 bases and at J to 3 bases, leaving 2 bases not matched to a gene. CDR1 ENHRY and CDR2 SYGVKD come from the germline V gene. CDR3 in DNA: TGTGCCATCAGTGCGGGGGGTAAAGAGACCCAGTACTTC. It codes for CAISAGGKETQYF.

This clonotype turned up a few times. The rearrangement links TRBV11-2 to TRBJ2-5; D gene ambiguous. This CDR3 contains 12 residues. V was trimmed by 1 base and J by 9 bases, leaving 9 bases between them. CDR1 and CDR2 (germline): SGHAT, FQNNGV. This CDR3 reads CASSLGPGAQYF. CDR3 DNA: TGTGCCAGCAGCTTAGGGCCCGGAGCCCAGTACTTC.

The chain recombines TRBV7-2 with TRBJ1-1, with 8 bases fitting TRBD1. This CDR3 region has 13 residues. With 7 bases clipped from V and 6 bases from J, the junction kept 7 bases outside the gene matches. Germline V gene lookup returns CDR1 SGHTA and CDR2 FQGNSA. The CDR3, as DNA: TGTGCCAGCATCCCATGGACAGGGCCTGAAGCTTTCTTT. This codes for CASIPWTGPEAFF. The variable domain in full, with the rest retrieved from reference TRBV7-2 and TRBJ1-1, is GAGVSQSPSNKVTEKGKDVELRCDPISGHTALYWYRQSLGQGLEFLIYFQGNSAPDKSGLPSDRFSAERTGGSVSTLTIQRTQQEDSAVYLCASIPWTGPEAFFGQGTRLTVV.

V and J are TRBV4-1 and TRBJ2-3; D possibly corresponds to TRBD2 (5 bases). The CDR3 is 14 amino acids. Germline values: CDR1 MGHRA, CDR2 YSYEKL. V shed 1 base and J shed 2 bases, with 7 bases lying between them. The CDR3 here is CASSQGGYTDTQYF. DNA for the CDR3: TGCGCCAGCAGCCAAGGCGGGTACACAGATACGCAGTATTTT.

The rearrangement links TRBV7-2 to TRBJ2-3, with 10 positions matching TRBD2. The V gene end was trimmed by 5 bases and the J gene end by 2 bases; junction bases not matched to a gene: 7. CDR3 length equals 16 residues. Germline V gene sequence: CDR1 SGHTA, CDR2 FQGNSA. The CDR3 sequence: CASSPQSGGATDTQYF. CDR3 DNA sequence: TGTGCCAGCAGCCCGCAGAGCGGGGGGGCCACAGATACGCAGTATTTT. Based on the CDR3 plus reference TRBV7-2 and TRBJ2-3, the full variable domain is GAGVSQSPSNKVTEKGKDVELRCDPISGHTALYWYRQSLGQGLEFLIYFQGNSAPDKSGLPSDRFSAERTGGSVSTLTIQRTQQEDSAVYLCASSPQSGGATDTQYFGPGTRLTVL.

The chain links TRBV19 to TRBJ2-5; no clear D gene. From germline, CDR1 is LNHDA and CDR2 SQIVND (reference sequence). The CDR3 consists of 19 residues. The V gene lost 3 bases and the J gene lost 6 bases, with 29 bases spanning the gap. The CDR3 loop is CASSIFTQSPPAVIKTQYF. The CDR3 DNA follows: TGTGCCAGTAGTATTTTCACCCAATCCCCCCCAGCTGTAATAAAGACCCAGTACTTC.

This clonotype was recorded at least ten times. In DNA form, the CDR3 reads TGCAGTGCGGTGGGGCTGGGGCGAAACATTCAGTACTTC. It yields the protein CSAVGLGRNIQYF. This sequence joins TRBV20-1 and TRBJ2-4, with D perhaps matching TRBD1 (5 bases). The V gene's germline CDR1 is DFQATT and CDR2 SNEGSKA (reference sequence). The V gene lost 6 bases and the J gene lost 6 bases, with 15 bases spanning the gap. The CDR3 sequence is 13 residues long.

The chain uses TRBV12-3 or TRBV12-4 and TRBJ2-5; the D gene is possibly TRBD1 (6 bases). V lost 5 bases, J lost 5 bases, and 15 bases lay in between. The length of the CDR3 is 14 residues. The CDR3 sequence: CASSADSQRETQYF. The CDR3 nucleotides are TGTGCCAGCAGTGCGGACAGCCAGAGGGAGACCCAGTACTTC.

This clonotype has just one count. V and J are TRBV6-2 or TRBV6-3 and TRBJ1-1, with D unresolved. Trimming took off 3 bases at V and 4 bases at J, with 15 bases between the two ends. Germline-derived CDR1 and CDR2 are MNHEY and SVGEGT. The CDR3 totals 15 residues. The CDR3 protein is CASSYHFTSSTEAFF. CDR3 nucleotides: TGTGCCAGCAGTTATCACTTCACCTCCAGCACTGAAGCTTTCTTT.

The sample holds many counts of this clonotype. V usage is TRBV5-1 and J usage is TRBJ2-2; D ambiguous. Germline V gives CDR1 SGHRS, CDR2 YFSETQ. The CDR3 length is 14 residues. V was pared by 2 bases and J by 7 bases, with 12 bases between. The CDR3 loop reads CASSFADPFGELFF. CDR3 in DNA: TGCGCCAGCAGCTTCGCGGACCCGTTCGGGGAGCTGTTTTTT.

This clonotype turned up a few times. The chain recombines TRBV7-2 with TRBJ1-1; maybe TRBD1 (5 bases). The CDR3 consists of 15 residues. Germline loops: CDR1 SGHTA, CDR2 FQGNSA. V shed 5 bases and J shed 0 bases, with 13 bases lying between them. For the CDR3, the DNA is TGTGCCAGCAGCCCACCCGGGGGGATGAACACTGAAGCTTTCTTT. As protein: CASSPPGGMNTEAFF.

In this sample, this clonotype turned up a few times. This chain uses TRBV4-3 with TRBJ2-2; D gene unclear. The CDR3 length is 13 residues. The V gene lost 2 bases and the J gene lost 2 bases, with 3 bases spanning the gap. Germline-derived CDR1 and CDR2 are LGHNA and YSLEER. The CDR3 spells CASSQTNTGELFF. The CDR3 nucleotides are TGCGCCAGCAGCCAAACCAACACCGGGGAGCTGTTTTTT.

This clonotype came up many times. The chain employs TRBV5-1 and TRBJ1-5; D is unclear. V was pared by 0 bases and J by 7 bases, with 14 bases between. CDR1 and CDR2 (germline): SGHRS, YFSETQ. CDR3 length: 15 residues. DNA of the CDR3: TGCGCCAGCAGCTTGGCCGGGGAAGGAGGGCAGCCCCAGCATTTT. This translates into CASSLAGEGGQPQHF.

This clonotype was counted only a few times. The chain couples TRBV7-2 to TRBJ2-5; 11 nucleotides align to TRBD2. The CDR3 loop spans 15 amino acids. Germline V gene lookup returns CDR1 SGHTA and CDR2 FQGNSA. Trimming cost V 2 bases and J 5 bases; bases outside gene matches: 4. CDR3 in DNA: TGTGCCAGCAGCTTAACTAGCGGGGGCGGGGAGACCCAGTACTTC. As protein: CASSLTSGGGETQYF.

The chain couples TRBV27 to TRBJ2-7, with D perhaps TRBD2 (5 bases). The germline gives CDR1 MNHEY, CDR2 SMNVEV (reference sequence). V was trimmed by 6 bases and J by 2 bases, leaving 11 bases between them. This CDR3 has 13 residues. CDR3 residues: CASREDPTYEQYF. Here the CDR3 DNA reads TGTGCCAGCAGGGAGGACCCCACCTACGAGCAGTACTTC.

This clonotype has just a few counts. The chain couples TRBV7-2 to TRBJ2-1; D could derive from TRBD1 or TRBD2 (6 bases each). V was trimmed by 5 bases and J by 7 bases, leaving 18 bases between them. The CDR3 is 15 amino acids. The germline gives CDR1 SGHTA, CDR2 FQGNSA. The CDR3 nucleotides read TGTGCCAGCAGCCCCCCGGGGGCAGGGGATAATGAGCAGTTCTTC. Amino acid sequence: CASSPPGAGDNEQFF. The whole variable domain, remainder taken from reference TRBV7-2 and TRBJ2-1, is GAGVSQSPSNKVTEKGKDVELRCDPISGHTALYWYRQSLGQGLEFLIYFQGNSAPDKSGLPSDRFSAERTGGSVSTLTIQRTQQEDSAVYLCASSPPGAGDNEQFFGPGTRLTVL.

This clonotype has a count of ten or more. The chain uses TRBV7-2 and TRBJ2-7, with 8 bases identical to TRBD1. Germline CDR1 and CDR2: SGHTA and FQGNSA. With V trimmed by 4 bases and J by 3 bases, 5 bases remained unmatched. The CDR3 is 14 residues long. This CDR3 is CASSSQGAVYEQYF. The CDR3 bases are TGTGCCAGCAGCTCGCAGGGGGCGGTCTACGAGCAGTACTTC.

This clonotype was picked up a small number of times. The chain recombines TRBV5-8 with TRBJ1-3, with 9 positions matching TRBD1. Germline values: CDR1 SGHTS, CDR2 YDEGEE. The trim removed 0 bases at V and 0 bases at J, leaving 4 bases unmatched. The CDR3 consists of 17 residues. The CDR3 region has the DNA TGTGCCAGCAGCTTGGGGGACAGGGCCTTCTCTGGAAACACCATATATTTT. Its translation: CASSLGDRAFSGNTIYF.

This chain links TRBV3-1 with TRBJ1-1; 8 bases line up with TRBD1. Germline loops: CDR1 LGHDT, CDR2 YNNKEL (reference sequence). The CDR3 has 12 residues. The V gene end was trimmed by 1 base and the J gene end by 12 bases; junction bases not matched to a gene: 4. In nucleotides, the CDR3 is TGTGCCAGCAGCCAAGGGGGGGACAGGCCTTTCTTT. This gives the protein CASSQGGDRPFF.

The chain employs TRBV5-1 and TRBJ2-3, with D unclear. Germline lookup yields CDR1 SGHRS and CDR2 YFSETQ. Trimming left V 6 bases short and J 1 base short, with 18 bases between. The CDR3 contains 16 residues. The CDR3 protein is CASMTFGRVRTDTQYF. CDR3 bases: TGCGCCAGCATGACGTTCGGCCGAGTTCGCACAGATACGCAGTATTTT.

This clonotype was found a few times. This rearrangement joins TRBV5-5 to TRBJ2-7, with D perhaps assigned TRBD1 or TRBD2 (5 bases each). V lost 4 bases and J lost 4, with 18 bases in between. This CDR3 has 15 residues. Per the germline V gene, CDR1 is SGHKS and CDR2 is YYEKEE (reference sequence). The CDR3, as DNA: TGTGCCAGCAGCCTCCGAGGGACGGATCCTTACGAGCAGTACTTC. This encodes CASSLRGTDPYEQYF.

This chain joins TRBV20-1 and TRBJ2-7, with D unresolved. Deletions cut 2 bases from V and 6 bases from J, with 20 bases between. The CDR3 has 15 amino acids. Per germline, CDR1 DFQATT and CDR2 SNEGSKA (reference sequence). CDR3 coding DNA: TGCAGTGCTAGACCTCAGCCCGTCCGGCCGCTCGAGCAGTACGTC. Protein sequence: CSARPQPVRPLEQYV.

This clonotype was found a few times. The chain carries TRBV5-1 and TRBJ2-5, with a tentative D call TRBD2 (7 bases). Germline CDR1 SGHRS, CDR2 YFSETQ. Deletions cut 5 bases from V and 5 bases from J, with 13 bases between. The CDR3 extends over 13 amino acids. The CDR3 bases are TGCGCCAGCAGGAACGAGGGGGGGGAGACCCAGTACTTC. Translating it yields CASRNEGGETQYF.

This clonotype was found many times. The chain combines TRBV5-1 with TRBJ2-7, with a tentative D call TRBD1 (6 bases). The CDR3 covers 15 residues. Germline V CDR1 and CDR2: SGHRS, YFSETQ. Between the trimmed V and J ends, which lost 4 bases and 4 bases, there was a span of 18 bases. CDR3 sequence: CASSAYGTTGYEQYF. As DNA, the CDR3 is TGCGCCAGCAGCGCCTACGGGACAACAGGGTACGAGCAGTACTTC.